This T cell receptor beta chain came from a study of T cell responses to AZD1222 COVID-19 vaccine. Study-wide points: A rise in Spike-specific TCR breadth and depth followed two AZD1222 doses. Most donors were white British and more were female, and clonal diversity was possibly underestimated. Reports say nearly half of spike-specific TCRs go after unmutated variant regions.

Germline CDR1 is SQVTM and CDR2 is ANQGSEA. The ends were cut back, 4 bases at V and 2 bases at J, with 18 bases in the middle. The CDR3 totals 15 residues. Doses given second, at about 4 or about 12 weeks, were pooled. Regarding this clone: Its specificity is unknown.

TCRdb's copy holds only in-frame clones and misses some; the assay was immunoSEQ multiplex PCR. Found here are roughly 150,000 clones, around 87% of them singletons; the top ten hold approximately 9.1%. Sequences were derived from peripheral blood, sampled 28 days after the second AZD1222 dose. The clonotype comes from an adult who received the AZD1222 COVID-19 vaccine. The chain employs TRBV29-1 and TRBJ2-7; a possible D gene is TRBD2 (5 bases). CDR3 nucleotide sequence: TGCAGCGTTGTGCCCCACGAGGGCGTAACCTACGAGCAGTACTTC. Protein: CSVVPHEGVTYEQYF.